These 15 T cell receptor beta chains were sequenced from one sample in a study of shared clonotypes between healthy human individuals. The naive CD8 subset, CD45RO-negative cells positively selected for CCR7, excluded terminally differentiated effector memory CD45RA+ cells. Some clones are missing from TCRdb's copy, which holds only in-frame ones; the method was immunoSEQ multiplex PCR. The table lists about 820,000 clones, around 93% of them singletons. The sample taken for sequencing was naive CD8+ T cells sorted from blood. The receptors come from a man younger than 45 in good health.

The V gene is TRBV27, the J gene TRBJ1-1; D gene uncertain. CDR1 MNHEY and CDR2 SMNVEV come from the germline V gene (reference sequence). This CDR3 is 13 amino acids long. V lost 5 bases and J lost 3, with 10 bases in between. CDR3 residues: CASSLTTDTEAFF. In DNA form, the CDR3 reads TGTGCCAGCAGTCTGACGACTGACACTGAAGCTTTCTTT.

The chain joins TRBV6-1 to TRBJ2-1, with D unresolved. Germline values: CDR1 MNHNS, CDR2 SASEGT. CDR3 length: 15 residues. V lost 3 bases and J 0 bases, leaving 9 bases between the germline ends. CDR3 nucleotide sequence: TGTGCCAGCAGTGAGGGAACCAGCTCCTACAATGAGCAGTTCTTC. It codes for CASSEGTSSYNEQFF.

V usage is TRBV6-5 and J usage is TRBJ2-1; 10 nucleotides match TRBD2. CDR1 and CDR2 (germline): MNHEY, SVGAGI. After removal of 0 bases from V and 4 bases from J, the junction contained 0 bases not matched to a gene. The CDR3 totals 15 residues. CDR3 bases: TGTGCCAGCAGTTACTCGACTAGCGGGTACAATGAGCAGTTCTTC. It yields the protein CASSYSTSGYNEQFF.

This clone was seen a single time. V and J are TRBV7-6 and TRBJ2-3; no firm D call. This CDR3 region has 14 residues. Trimming left V 1 base short and J 5 bases short, with 10 bases between. Germline loops: CDR1 SGHVS, CDR2 FNYEAQ. Here the CDR3 DNA reads TGTGCCAGCAGCTTAGAAACAGAAGGAGATACGCAGTATTTT. This translates into CASSLETEGDTQYF.

The chain employs TRBV7-8 and TRBJ2-7, with TRBD1 as a possible D gene (6 bases). This CDR3 contains 13 residues. The V end lost 5 bases, the J end lost 0 bases, and 8 bases lay between the germline ends. The V gene's germline CDR1 is SGHVS and CDR2 FQNEAQ. The CDR3 DNA reads as TGTGCCAGCAGCGCAGGGGCCTCCTACGAGCAGTACTTC. It translates to CASSAGASYEQYF.

The chain joins TRBV2 to TRBJ2-3; 14 bases are a match to TRBD2. CDR3 size: 18 residues. The germline CDR1 and CDR2 sequences are SNHLY and FYNNEI. V gave up 4 bases and J gave up 7 bases; unmatched junction bases: 13. This CDR3 is CASSVPSGTSGRAYTQYF. Written as DNA, the CDR3 is TGTGCCAGCAGTGTACCAAGTGGGACTAGCGGGAGAGCTTATACGCAGTATTTT. Filled out from reference TRBV2 and TRBJ2-3, the complete variable domain reads EPEVTQTPSHQVTQMGQEVILRCVPISNHLYFYWYRQILGQKVEFLVSFYNNEISEKSEIFDDQFSVERPDGSNFTLKIRSTKLEDSAMYFCASSVPSGTSGRAYTQYFGPGTRLTVL.

The rearrangement joins TRBV6-6 to TRBJ2-1, with 7 positions matching TRBD2. The CDR3 contains 12 residues. With V trimmed by 9 bases and J by 8 bases, 7 bases remained unmatched. The germline CDR1 and CDR2 sequences are MNHNY and SVGAGI (reference sequence). The CDR3 DNA is TGTGCCAGTCTGGGGGGAGGGGATGAGCAGTTCTTC. It specifies CASLGGGDEQFF.

The J gene is TRBJ1-1, the V gene TRBV6-5; D gene uncertain. The V end lost 2 bases, the J end lost 2 bases, and 6 bases lay between the germline ends. The CDR3 is 13 residues long. Germline loops: CDR1 MNHEY, CDR2 SVGAGI. CDR3 region: CASSYAHNTEAFF. The CDR3, as DNA: TGTGCCAGCAGTTACGCGCATAACACTGAAGCTTTCTTT.

V is TRBV28 and J is TRBJ2-7, with TRBD1 identical over 7 bases. The V gene end was trimmed by 7 bases and the J gene end by 3 bases; junction bases not matched to a gene: 15. CDR3 size: 16 residues. Per germline, CDR1 MDHEN and CDR2 SYDVKM. This CDR3 is CASIRFRAGGYYEQYF. For the CDR3, the DNA is TGTGCCAGCATACGGTTTCGTGCAGGGGGATACTACGAGCAGTACTTC. The full variable domain, with the rest looked up from reference TRBV28 and TRBJ2-7, is DVKVTQSSRYLVKRTGEKVFLECVQDMDHENMFWYRQDPGLGLRLIYFSYDVKMKEKGDIPEGYSVSREKKERFSLILESASTNQTSMYLCASIRFRAGGYYEQYFGPGTRLTVT.

The genes are TRBV13 and TRBJ1-2; 8 nucleotides match TRBD1. With 4 bases clipped from V and 8 bases from J, the junction kept 3 bases outside the gene matches. This CDR3 contains 12 residues. Germline CDR1 is PRHDT and CDR2 is FYEKMQ (reference sequence). The CDR3 coding sequence is TGTGCCAGCAGCTGGGGACAGGAAGGCTACACCTTC. The encoded protein is CASSWGQEGYTF.

The chain combines TRBV27 with TRBJ1-1; 9 nucleotides agree with TRBD1. Germline V CDR1 and CDR2: MNHEY, SMNVEV (reference sequence). V lost 6 bases and J lost 6; bases outside the gene matches: 14. The CDR3 runs 16 residues. The CDR3 DNA follows: TGTGCCAGCAGAACCGGGACAGGGTTTCTAGTGGCTGAAGCTTTCTTT. Translating gives CASRTGTGFLVAEAFF.

The rearrangement links TRBV6-7 to TRBJ1-1; D unresolved. TRBV6-7 is an open reading frame whose function is uncertain. CDR3 length equals 15 residues. V gave up 2 bases and J gave up 4 bases, with 14 bases separating them. CDR3 bases: TGTGCCAGCAGTTACATTTTTTCTTGGTCCACTGAAGCTTTCTTT. Its translation is CASSYIFSWSTEAFF.

This chain joins TRBV15 and TRBJ1-5; 7 nucleotides agree with TRBD1. V trimming: 3 bases; J trimming: 8 bases; junction bases outside the gene matches: 7. In germline, CDR1 is LNHNV, CDR2 YYDKDF (reference sequence). The CDR3 has 14 residues. Here the CDR3 reads CATSSPQGGKPQHF. The DNA of the CDR3 is TGTGCCACCAGCAGTCCCCAGGGGGGGAAGCCCCAGCATTTT.

CDR3 protein: CASSQDWGGGSYEQYF. In DNA, the CDR3 is TGCGCCAGCAGCCAAGATTGGGGGGGTGGCTCCTACGAGCAGTACTTC. The rearrangement joins TRBV4-3 to TRBJ2-7; TRBD2 matches 7 bases. J lost 0 bases, V lost 0 bases, and 5 bases had no gene match. CDR1 is LGHNA, CDR2 YSLEER, per germline. The CDR3 extends over 16 amino acids.

V is TRBV9 and J is TRBJ1-5; a possible D gene is TRBD1 (6 bases). Between the trimmed V and J ends, which lost 2 bases and 3 bases, there was a span of 9 bases. CDR3 length equals 14 residues. Germline CDR1 is SGDLS and CDR2 is YYNGEE. The CDR3 loop is CASSVGQLNQPQHF. The CDR3 DNA reads TGTGCCAGCAGCGTCGGACAGCTCAATCAGCCCCAGCATTTT.